The 9 T cell receptor beta chains reported below all come from one sample, sequenced in a study of T cell clonality in common variable immunodeficiency. Clones were read by immunoSEQ multiplex PCR, and TCRdb kept only the in-frame ones, dropping some. Listed for the sample are more than 55,000 clones, none seen a single time. Input material: peripheral blood mononuclear cells. The receptors come from a person aged 18-70 years in good health.

Note on this clone: The DNA ends 3 residues before the CDR3 does, and the rest of the CDR3 is filled in from the germline J gene. The rearrangement links TRBV11-2 to TRBJ2-7, with D perhaps matching TRBD1 (6 bases). The ends were cut back, 6 bases at V and 2 bases at J, with 17 bases in the middle. The CDR3 runs 15 residues. Germline V gene sequence: CDR1 SGHAT, CDR2 FQNNGV. The CDR3 bases that were read are TGTGCCAGCAGATTACGACAGGTACTTGCCTACGAG. Translated: CASRLRQVLAYE. The full CDR3 sequence reads CASRLRQVLAYEQYF. The variable domain in full, with the rest retrieved from reference TRBV11-2 and TRBJ2-7, is EAGVAQSPRYKIIEKRQSVAFWCNPISGHATLYWYQQILGQGPKLLIQFQNNGVVDDSQLPKDRFSAERLKGVDSTLKIQPAKLEDSAVYLCASRLRQVLAYEQYFGPGTRLTVT.

This clone was seen many times. Sequencing ends 3 residues short of the CDR3 end; the germline J gene provides the rest. The rearrangement uses TRBV7-2 and TRBJ2-4; D possibly corresponds to TRBD1 (5 bases). CDR3 size: 15 residues. Between the trimmed V and J ends, which lost 4 bases and 2 bases, there was a span of 12 bases. Germline-derived CDR1 and CDR2 are SGHTA and FQGNSA. CDR3 sequence: CASSSDSISKNIQYF. The covered CDR3 bases are TGTGCCAGCAGCTCCGACAGTATTTCCAAAAACATT.

This clone was counted ten times or more. The CDR3 end falls 3 residues outside the read, so it is completed with the germline J gene. This chain uses TRBV5-6 with TRBJ2-7; no firm D call. There are 13 residues in the CDR3. The V gene lost 1 base and the J gene lost 0 bases, with 5 bases spanning the gap. Germline lookup yields CDR1 SGHDT and CDR2 YYEEEE. The covered CDR3 bases are TGTGCCAGCAGCTTGTTTCACTCCTACGAG. Protein sequence: CASSLFHSYE. The complete CDR3 reads CASSLFHSYEQYF. Complete variable domain (other parts from reference TRBV5-6 and TRBJ2-7): DAGVTQSPTHLIKTRGQQVTLRCSPKSGHDTVSWYQQALGQGPQFIFQYYEEEERQRGNFPDRFSGHQFPNYSSELNVNALLLGDSALYLCASSLFHSYEQYFGPGTRLTVT.

This clone was seen at least ten times. Read data end 3 residues before the CDR3 end; the end is taken from the germline J gene. The chain employs TRBV7-8 and TRBJ2-3; 9 bases agree with TRBD1. The germline CDR1 and CDR2 sequences are SGHVS and FQNEAQ. Losses at the gene ends were 5 bases for V and 1 base for J; bases not matched to a gene: 4. This CDR3 has 15 residues. CDR3 loop: CASSPRDRGTDTQYF. The covered CDR3 bases are TGTGCCAGCAGCCCCAGGGACAGGGGCACAGATACG.

This clone occurred many times. The CDR3 loop reads CASSESADSGNTIYF. The CDR3 DNA, read in part, is TGTGCCAGCAGTGAAAGCGCAGACTCTGGAAACACC. V is TRBV2 and J is TRBJ1-3; D not resolved. Read coverage stops 3 residues before the CDR3 terminus; the germline J gene supplies the remainder. Germline values: CDR1 SNHLY, CDR2 FYNNEI. This CDR3 comprises 15 residues. The germline V and J ends were trimmed by 2 bases and 0 bases, with 8 bases remaining between them.

This clone has just a few counts. The CDR3 end is not reached by the read, which stops 3 residues before it; the germline J gene fills it in. The gene calls are TRBV20-1 and TRBJ2-7; weak D call: TRBD1 (5 bases). CDR3 length equals 11 residues. The V and J ends lost 2 bases and 5 bases respectively, with 7 bases between them. CDR1 and CDR2 (germline): DFQATT, SNEGSKA (reference sequence). Partial CDR3 DNA: TGCAGTGCTAGACTGGGGCACGAG. Its protein is CSARLGHE. The entire CDR3 protein is CSARLGHEQYF.

This clone was detected ten times or more. The CDR3 goes on 3 residues after the read ends, and that part is filled in from the germline J gene. The genes are TRBV7-2 and TRBJ2-7; possible D gene TRBD1, 6 bases. Deletions cut 2 bases from V and 3 bases from J, with 8 bases between. This CDR3 contains 13 residues. Germline V gene data show CDR1 as SGHTA and CDR2 as FQGNSA. CDR3 amino acids: CASSLQQGYEQYF. CDR3 DNA (partial): TGTGCCAGCAGCTTACAACAGGGCTACGAG. The full variable domain, with the rest looked up from reference TRBV7-2 and TRBJ2-7, is GAGVSQSPSNKVTEKGKDVELRCDPISGHTALYWYRQSLGQGLEFLIYFQGNSAPDKSGLPSDRFSAERTGGSVSTLTIQRTQQEDSAVYLCASSLQQGYEQYFGPGTRLTVT.

This clone was found many times. Read data end 3 residues before the CDR3 end; the end is taken from the germline J gene. The chain employs TRBV19 and TRBJ2-3; TRBD1 matches at 7 bases. This CDR3 is 14 amino acids long. Germline V CDR1 and CDR2: LNHDA, SQIVND (reference sequence). After removal of 7 bases from V and 2 bases from J, the junction contained 6 bases not matched to a gene. The CDR3: CASNPGGTTDTQYF. The covered CDR3 bases are TGTGCCAGTAATCCAGGGGGAACCACAGATACG. Looking up the rest from reference TRBV19 and TRBJ2-3 gives the full variable domain: DGGITQSPKYLFRKEGQNVTLSCEQNLNHDAMYWYRQDPGQGLRLIYYSQIVNDFQKGDIAEGYSVSREKKESFPLTVTSAQKNPTAFYLCASNPGGTTDTQYFGPGTRLTVL.

At least ten counts were recorded for this clone. The read halts 3 residues ahead of the CDR3 end, with the missing end drawn from the germline J gene. The V call is TRBV5-5, the J call TRBJ2-7, with 10 bases aligning to TRBD2. Germline CDR1 is SGHKS and CDR2 is YYEKEE (reference sequence). The CDR3 consists of 15 residues. J was trimmed by 2 bases and V by 4 bases; bases with no gene match: 6. This CDR3 reads CASSEGLAPTYEQYF. CDR3 bases read: TGTGCCAGCAGCGAGGGACTAGCGCCTACCTACGAG.